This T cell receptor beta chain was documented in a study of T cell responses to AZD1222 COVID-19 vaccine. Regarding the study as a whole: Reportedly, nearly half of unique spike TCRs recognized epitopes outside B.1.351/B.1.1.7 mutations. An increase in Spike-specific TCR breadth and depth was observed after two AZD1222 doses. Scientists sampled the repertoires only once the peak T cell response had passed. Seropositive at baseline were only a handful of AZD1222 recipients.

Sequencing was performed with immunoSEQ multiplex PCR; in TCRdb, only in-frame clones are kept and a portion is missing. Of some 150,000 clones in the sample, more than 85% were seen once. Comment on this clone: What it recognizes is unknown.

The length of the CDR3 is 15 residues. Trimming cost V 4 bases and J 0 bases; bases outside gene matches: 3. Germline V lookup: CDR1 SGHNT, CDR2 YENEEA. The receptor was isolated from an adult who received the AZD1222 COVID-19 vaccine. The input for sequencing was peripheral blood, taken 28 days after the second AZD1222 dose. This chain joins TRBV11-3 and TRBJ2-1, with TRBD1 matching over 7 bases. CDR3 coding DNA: TGTGCCAGCAGCTACACAGGGGACTCCTACAATGAGCAGTTCTTC. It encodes CASSYTGDSYNEQFF. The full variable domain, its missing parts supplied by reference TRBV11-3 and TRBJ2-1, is EAGVVQSPRYKIIEKKQPVAFWCNPISGHNTLYWYLQNLGQGPELLIRYENEEAVDDSQLPKDRFSAERLKGVDSTLKIQPAELGDSAVYLCASSYTGDSYNEQFFGPGTRLTVL.